This T cell receptor beta chain comes out of a study of regulatory and conventional T cells in RAG deficiency. Broader study findings: These Omenn syndrome Treg sorts may hold peripherally activated cells instead. RAG-deficient patients showed markedly lower Shannon entropy and higher Simpson indices than control T-cell subsets.

Points on this clone: The antigen is undetermined.

V lost 0 bases, J lost 5 bases, and 10 bases stayed unmatched. Germline V gives CDR1 KGHSH, CDR2 LQKENI. The CDR3 runs 17 residues. Libraries were prepared by immunoSEQ multiplex PCR; TCRdb keeps only in-frame clonotypes and omits some of them. The sample consists of fewer than 35,000 clones, 89% of them appearing once. These records were also assigned to another study, of regulatory T cells. That work states: The primer mix had 52 TRBV and 13 TRBJ primers. In patients, unique TRB V-J pairs were restricted and V/J usage skewed, especially in Tregs.

The V and J genes are TRBV18 and TRBJ2-1; 7 positions match TRBD2. The TCR comes from a human donor in good health. The sample comprised CD8+ T cells sorted from blood. The CDR3 nucleotides read TGTGCCAGCTCACCACCTAAGAGGCTAGCGGTGAACAATGAGCAGTTCTTC. Amino acids: CASSPPKRLAVNNEQFF.